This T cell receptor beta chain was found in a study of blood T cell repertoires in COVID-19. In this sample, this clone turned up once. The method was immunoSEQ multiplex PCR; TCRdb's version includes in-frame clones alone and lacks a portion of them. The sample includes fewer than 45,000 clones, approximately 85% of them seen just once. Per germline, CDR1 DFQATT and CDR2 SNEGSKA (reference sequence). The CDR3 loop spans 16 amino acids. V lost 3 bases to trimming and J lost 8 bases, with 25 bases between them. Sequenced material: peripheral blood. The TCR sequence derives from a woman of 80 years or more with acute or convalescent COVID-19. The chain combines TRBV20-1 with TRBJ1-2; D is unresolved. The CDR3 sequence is CSASGSSTHMRVGYTF. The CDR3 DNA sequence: TGCAGTGCTAGTGGGTCATCTACTCATATGAGGGTCGGCTACACCTTC.